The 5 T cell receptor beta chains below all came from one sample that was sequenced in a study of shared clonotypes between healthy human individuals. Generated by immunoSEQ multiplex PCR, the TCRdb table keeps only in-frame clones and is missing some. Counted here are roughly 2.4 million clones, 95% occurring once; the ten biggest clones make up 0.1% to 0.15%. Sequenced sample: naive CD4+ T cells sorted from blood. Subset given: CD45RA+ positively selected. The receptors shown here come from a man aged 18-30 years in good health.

The CDR3 sequence: CAISEAPGYETSEQFF. The CDR3 DNA reads TGTGCCATCAGTGAGGCCCCAGGGTATGAGACAAGTGAGCAGTTCTTC. The genes are TRBV10-3 and TRBJ2-1; the D gene is possibly TRBD1 (5 bases). CDR3 length: 16 amino acids. Germline CDR1 ENHRY, CDR2 SYGVKD. V lost 2 bases and J 9 bases, leaving 20 bases between the germline ends.

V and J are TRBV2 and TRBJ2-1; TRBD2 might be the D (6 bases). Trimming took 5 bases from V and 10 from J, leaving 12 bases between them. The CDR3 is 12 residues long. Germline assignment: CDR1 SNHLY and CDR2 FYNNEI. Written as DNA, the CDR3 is TGTGCCAGCAGTTATTATGCGGGGGAGCAGTTCTTC. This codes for CASSYYAGEQFF. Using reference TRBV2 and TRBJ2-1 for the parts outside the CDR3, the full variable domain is EPEVTQTPSHQVTQMGQEVILRCVPISNHLYFYWYRQILGQKVEFLVSFYNNEISEKSEIFDDQFSVERPDGSNFTLKIRSTKLEDSAMYFCASSYYAGEQFFGPGTRLTVL.

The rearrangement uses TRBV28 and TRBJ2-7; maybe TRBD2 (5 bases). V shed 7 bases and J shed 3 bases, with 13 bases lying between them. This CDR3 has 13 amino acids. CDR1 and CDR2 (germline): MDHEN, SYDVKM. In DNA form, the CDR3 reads TGTGCCAGCAAGACGCGGGCGCGCTACGAGCAGTACTTC. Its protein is CASKTRARYEQYF.

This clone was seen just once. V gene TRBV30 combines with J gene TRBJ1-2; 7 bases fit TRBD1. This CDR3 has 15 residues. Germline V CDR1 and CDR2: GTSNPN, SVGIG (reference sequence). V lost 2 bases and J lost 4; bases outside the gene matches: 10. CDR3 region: CAWSPKTGQSYGYTF. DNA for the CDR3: TGTGCCTGGAGTCCGAAGACAGGGCAGAGCTATGGCTACACCTTC. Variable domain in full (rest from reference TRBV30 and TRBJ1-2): SQTIHQWPATLVQPVGSPLSLECTVEGTSNPNLYWYRQAAGRGLQLLFYSVGIGQISSEVPQNLSASRPQDRQFILSSKKLLLSDSGFYLCAWSPKTGQSYGYTFGSGTRLTVV.

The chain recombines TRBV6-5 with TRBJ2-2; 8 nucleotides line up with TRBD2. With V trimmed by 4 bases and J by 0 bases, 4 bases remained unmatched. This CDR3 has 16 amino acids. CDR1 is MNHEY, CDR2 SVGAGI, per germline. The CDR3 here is CASSSPGGPNTGELFF. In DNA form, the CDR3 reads TGTGCCAGCAGTTCCCCGGGGGGGCCGAACACCGGGGAGCTGTTTTTT.